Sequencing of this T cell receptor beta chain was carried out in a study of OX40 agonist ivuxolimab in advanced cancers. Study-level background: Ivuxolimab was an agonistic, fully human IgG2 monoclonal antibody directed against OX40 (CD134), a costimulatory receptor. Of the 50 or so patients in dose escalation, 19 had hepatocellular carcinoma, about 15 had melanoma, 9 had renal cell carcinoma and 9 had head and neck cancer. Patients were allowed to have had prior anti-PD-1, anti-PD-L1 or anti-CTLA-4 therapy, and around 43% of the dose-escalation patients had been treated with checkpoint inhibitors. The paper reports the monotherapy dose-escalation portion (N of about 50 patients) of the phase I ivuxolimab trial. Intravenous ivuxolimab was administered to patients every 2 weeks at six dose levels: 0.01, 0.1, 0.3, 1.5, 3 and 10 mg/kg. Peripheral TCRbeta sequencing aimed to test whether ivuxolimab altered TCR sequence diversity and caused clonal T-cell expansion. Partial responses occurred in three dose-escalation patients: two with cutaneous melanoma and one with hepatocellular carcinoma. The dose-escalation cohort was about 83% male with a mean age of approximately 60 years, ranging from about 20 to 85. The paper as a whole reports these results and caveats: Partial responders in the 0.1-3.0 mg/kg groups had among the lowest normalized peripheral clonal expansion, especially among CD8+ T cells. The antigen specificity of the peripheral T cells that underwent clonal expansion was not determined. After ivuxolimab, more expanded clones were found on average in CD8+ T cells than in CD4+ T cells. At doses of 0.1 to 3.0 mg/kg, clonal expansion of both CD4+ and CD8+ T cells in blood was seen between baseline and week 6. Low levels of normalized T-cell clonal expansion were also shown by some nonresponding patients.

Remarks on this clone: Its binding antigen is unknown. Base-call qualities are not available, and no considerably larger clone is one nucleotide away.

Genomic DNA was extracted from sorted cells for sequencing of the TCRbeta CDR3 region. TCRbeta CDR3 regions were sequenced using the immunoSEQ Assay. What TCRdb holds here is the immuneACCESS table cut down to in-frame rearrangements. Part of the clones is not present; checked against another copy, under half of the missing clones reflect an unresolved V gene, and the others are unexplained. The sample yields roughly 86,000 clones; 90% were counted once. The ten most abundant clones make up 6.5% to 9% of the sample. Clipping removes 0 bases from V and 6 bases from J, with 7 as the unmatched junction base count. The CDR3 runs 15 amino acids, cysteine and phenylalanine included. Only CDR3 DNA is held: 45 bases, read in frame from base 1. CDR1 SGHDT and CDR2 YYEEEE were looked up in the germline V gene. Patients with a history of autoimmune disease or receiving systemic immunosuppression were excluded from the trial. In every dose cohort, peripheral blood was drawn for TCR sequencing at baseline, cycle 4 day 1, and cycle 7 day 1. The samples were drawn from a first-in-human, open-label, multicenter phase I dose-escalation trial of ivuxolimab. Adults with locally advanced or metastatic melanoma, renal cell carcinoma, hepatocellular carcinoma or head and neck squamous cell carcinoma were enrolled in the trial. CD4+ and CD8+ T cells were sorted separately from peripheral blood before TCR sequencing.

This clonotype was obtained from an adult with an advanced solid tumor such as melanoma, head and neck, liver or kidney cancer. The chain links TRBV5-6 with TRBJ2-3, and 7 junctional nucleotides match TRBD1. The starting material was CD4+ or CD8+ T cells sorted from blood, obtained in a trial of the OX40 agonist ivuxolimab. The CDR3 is CASSLGQGKRDTQYF. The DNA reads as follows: TGTGCCAGCAGCTTGGGACAGGGAAAGCGCGATACGCAGTATTTT.